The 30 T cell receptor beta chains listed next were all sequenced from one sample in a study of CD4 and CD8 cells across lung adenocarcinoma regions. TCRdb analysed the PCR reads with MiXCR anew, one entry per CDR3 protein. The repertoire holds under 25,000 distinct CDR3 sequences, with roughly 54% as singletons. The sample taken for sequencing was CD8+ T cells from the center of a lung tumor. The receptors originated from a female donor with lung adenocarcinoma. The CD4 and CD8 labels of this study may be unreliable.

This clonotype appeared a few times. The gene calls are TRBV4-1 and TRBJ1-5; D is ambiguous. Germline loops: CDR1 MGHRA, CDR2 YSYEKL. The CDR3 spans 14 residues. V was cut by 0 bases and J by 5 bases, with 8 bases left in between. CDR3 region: CASSQEVGYQPQHF. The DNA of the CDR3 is TGCGCCAGCAGCCAAGAAGTAGGGTATCAGCCCCAGCATTTT.

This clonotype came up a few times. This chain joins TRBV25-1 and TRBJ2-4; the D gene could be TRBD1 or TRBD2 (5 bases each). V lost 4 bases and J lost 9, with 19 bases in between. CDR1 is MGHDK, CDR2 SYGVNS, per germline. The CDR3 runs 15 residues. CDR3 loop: CASSVRDLRGAIQYF. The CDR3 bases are TGTGCCAGCAGTGTCCGGGACCTCCGAGGGGCCATTCAGTACTTC.

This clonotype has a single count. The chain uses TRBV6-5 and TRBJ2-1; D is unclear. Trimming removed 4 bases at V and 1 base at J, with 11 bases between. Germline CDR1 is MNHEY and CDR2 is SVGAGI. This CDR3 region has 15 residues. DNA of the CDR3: TGTGCCAGCAGTTCAGAAATAGGATCCTACAATGAGCAGTTCTTC. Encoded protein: CASSSEIGSYNEQFF.

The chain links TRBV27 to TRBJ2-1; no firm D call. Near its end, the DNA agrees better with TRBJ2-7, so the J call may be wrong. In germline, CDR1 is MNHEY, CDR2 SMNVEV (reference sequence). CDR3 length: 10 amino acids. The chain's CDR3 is CASSLHEQYF. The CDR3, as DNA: TGTGCCAGCAGTTTACACGAGCAGTACTTC.

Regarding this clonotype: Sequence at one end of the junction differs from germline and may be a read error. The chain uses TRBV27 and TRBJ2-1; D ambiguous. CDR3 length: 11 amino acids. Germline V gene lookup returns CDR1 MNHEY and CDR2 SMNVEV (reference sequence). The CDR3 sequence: CGGRPQETQYF. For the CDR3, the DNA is TGTGGCGGCCGTCCTCAAGAGACGCAGTATTTC.

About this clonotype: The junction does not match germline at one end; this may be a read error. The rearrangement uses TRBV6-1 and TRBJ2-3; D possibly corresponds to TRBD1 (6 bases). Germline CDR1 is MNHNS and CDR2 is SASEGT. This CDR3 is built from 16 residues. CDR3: CASEGLGGRGPDTQYF. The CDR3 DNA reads TGTGCCAGCGAGGGGCTAGGGGGACGGGGCCCAGATACGCAGTATTTC.

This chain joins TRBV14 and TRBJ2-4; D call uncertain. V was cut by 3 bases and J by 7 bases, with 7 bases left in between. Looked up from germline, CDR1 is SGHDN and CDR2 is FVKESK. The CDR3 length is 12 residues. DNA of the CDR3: TGTGCCAGCAGCCAGAGAGGCAACATTCAGTACTTC. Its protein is CASSQRGNIQYF.

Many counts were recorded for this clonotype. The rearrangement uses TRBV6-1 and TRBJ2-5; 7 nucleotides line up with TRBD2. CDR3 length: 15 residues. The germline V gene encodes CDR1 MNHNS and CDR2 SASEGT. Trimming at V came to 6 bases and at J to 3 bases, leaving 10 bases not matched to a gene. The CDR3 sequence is CASSNPGLAEETQYF. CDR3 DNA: TGTGCCAGCAGCAACCCCGGGCTAGCGGAAGAGACCCAGTACTTC.

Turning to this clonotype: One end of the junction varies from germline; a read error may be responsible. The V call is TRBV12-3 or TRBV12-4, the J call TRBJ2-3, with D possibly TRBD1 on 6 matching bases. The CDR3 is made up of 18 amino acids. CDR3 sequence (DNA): TGTGCCAGCAGTGCCCCCGGGCCAGGGGTTCGGAACACAGAGACCCAGTACTTT. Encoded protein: CASSAPGPGVRNTETQYF.

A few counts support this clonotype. CDR3 residues: CASSETSGGPDTQYF. The DNA of the CDR3 is TGTGCCAGCAGTGAGACTAGCGGGGGGCCAGATACGCAGTATTTT. This sequence joins TRBV6-1 and TRBJ2-3; TRBD2 agrees at 13 bases. CDR1 is MNHNS and CDR2 is SASEGT in the germline V gene. The CDR3 is 15 amino acids. Trimming removed 3 bases from V and 4 bases from J; junction bases left unmatched: 1.

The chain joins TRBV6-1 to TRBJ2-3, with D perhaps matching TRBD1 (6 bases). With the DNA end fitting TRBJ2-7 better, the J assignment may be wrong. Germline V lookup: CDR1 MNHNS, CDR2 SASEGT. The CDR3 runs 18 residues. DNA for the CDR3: TGTGCCAGCAGTGAAGTGGGGGTGGGGGCCGGTAACAAAGATACGCAGTACTTC. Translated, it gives CASSEVGVGAGNKDTQYF.

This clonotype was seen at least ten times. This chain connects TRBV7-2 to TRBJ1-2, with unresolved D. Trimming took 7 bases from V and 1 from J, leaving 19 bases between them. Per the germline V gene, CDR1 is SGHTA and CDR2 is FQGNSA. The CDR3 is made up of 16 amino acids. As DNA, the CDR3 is TGTGCCAGCAACCACCAACCTGGACCTATTAACTATGGCTACACCTTC. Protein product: CASNHQPGPINYGYTF. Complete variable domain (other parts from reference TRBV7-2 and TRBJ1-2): GAGVSQSPSNKVTEKGKDVELRCDPISGHTALYWYRQSLGQGLEFLIYFQGNSAPDKSGLPSDRFSAERTGGSVSTLTIQRTQQEDSAVYLCASNHQPGPINYGYTFGSGTRLTVV.

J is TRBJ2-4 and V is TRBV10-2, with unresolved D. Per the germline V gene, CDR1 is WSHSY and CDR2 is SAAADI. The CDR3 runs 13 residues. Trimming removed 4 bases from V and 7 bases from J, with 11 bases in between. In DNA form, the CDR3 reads TGCGCCAGCAGTGTTCAGAACTCTAACATTCAGTACTTC. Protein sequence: CASSVQNSNIQYF.

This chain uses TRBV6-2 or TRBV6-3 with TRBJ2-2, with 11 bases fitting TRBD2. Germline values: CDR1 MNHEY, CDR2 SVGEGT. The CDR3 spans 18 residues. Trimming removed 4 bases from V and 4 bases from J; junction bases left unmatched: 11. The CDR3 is CASSLGLAAWGGTGELFF. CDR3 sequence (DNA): TGTGCCAGCAGTTTGGGACTAGCGGCGTGGGGAGGCACCGGGGAGCTGTTTTTT.

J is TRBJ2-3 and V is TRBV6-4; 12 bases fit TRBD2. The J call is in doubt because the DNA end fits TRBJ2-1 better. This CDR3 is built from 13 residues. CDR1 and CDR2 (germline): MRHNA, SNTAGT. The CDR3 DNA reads TGTGCCAGGACGACTAGCGGGAGACATGAGCAGTTCTTC. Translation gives CARTTSGRHEQFF.

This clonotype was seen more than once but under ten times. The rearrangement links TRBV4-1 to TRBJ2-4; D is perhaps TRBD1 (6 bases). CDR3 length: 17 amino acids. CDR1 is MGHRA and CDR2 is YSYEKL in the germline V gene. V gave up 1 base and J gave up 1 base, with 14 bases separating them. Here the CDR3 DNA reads TGCGCCAGCAGCCAAGGGGTACAGGGCGCGGCCAAAAACATTCAGTACTTC. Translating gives CASSQGVQGAAKNIQYF.

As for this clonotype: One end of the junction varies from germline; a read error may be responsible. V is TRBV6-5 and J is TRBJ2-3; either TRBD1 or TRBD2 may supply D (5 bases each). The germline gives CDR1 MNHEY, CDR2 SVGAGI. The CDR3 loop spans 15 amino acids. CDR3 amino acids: CASSSGRAYTDTQYF. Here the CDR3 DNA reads TGTGCCAGCAGTTCGGGGCGGGCTTACACAGATACTCAGTATTTC.

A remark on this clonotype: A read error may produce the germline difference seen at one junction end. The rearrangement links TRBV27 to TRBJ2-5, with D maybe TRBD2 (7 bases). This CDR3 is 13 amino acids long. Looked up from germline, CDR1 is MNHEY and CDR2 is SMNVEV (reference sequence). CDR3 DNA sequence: TGTGCGCTCGGGGGGCGTGACGAAGAGACTCAGTACTTC. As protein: CALGGRDEETQYF.

This CDR3 is CASSLTTGNTDTQYF. For the CDR3, the DNA is TGCGCCAGCAGCTTGACCACAGGGAACACAGATACGCAGTATTTT. The chain joins TRBV5-1 to TRBJ2-3; possible D gene TRBD1, 6 bases. Germline V gives CDR1 SGHRS, CDR2 YFSETQ. CDR3 length: 15 residues. V lost 1 base and J 2 bases, leaving 11 bases between the germline ends.

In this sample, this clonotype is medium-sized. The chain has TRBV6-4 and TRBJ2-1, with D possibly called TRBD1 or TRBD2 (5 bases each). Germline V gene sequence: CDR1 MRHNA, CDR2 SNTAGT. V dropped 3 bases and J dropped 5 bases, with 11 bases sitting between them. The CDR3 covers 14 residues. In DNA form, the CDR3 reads TGTGCCAGCAGTGAGGGGGACGAACACAATGAGCAGTTCTTC. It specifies CASSEGDEHNEQFF.

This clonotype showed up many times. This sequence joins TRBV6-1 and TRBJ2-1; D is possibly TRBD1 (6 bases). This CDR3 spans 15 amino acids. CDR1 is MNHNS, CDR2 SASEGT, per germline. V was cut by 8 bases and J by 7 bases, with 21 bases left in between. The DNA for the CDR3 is TGTGCCAGCCAGCCGATGACAGGTGGAAGGAATGAGCAGTTCTTC. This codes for CASQPMTGGRNEQFF.

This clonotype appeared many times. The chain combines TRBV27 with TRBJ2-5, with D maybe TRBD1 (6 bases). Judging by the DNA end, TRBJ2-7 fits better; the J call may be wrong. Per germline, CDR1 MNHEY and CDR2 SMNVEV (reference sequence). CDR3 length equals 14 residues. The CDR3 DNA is TGTGCCAGCAGTTTTGGTAGGGGGTACTACGAGCAGTACTTC. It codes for CASSFGRGYYEQYF.

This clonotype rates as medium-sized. The CDR3 DNA reads TGTGCCAGCAGGGACCGTCCGGGAGGGGTGACAGATACGCAGTATTTT. Translation: CASRDRPGGVTDTQYF. J is TRBJ2-3 and V is TRBV27; 8 bases fit TRBD2. The CDR3 has 16 amino acids. The J segment lost 3 bases and the V segment lost 6 bases, leaving 11 bases of the junction unmatched. Germline CDR1 and CDR2: MNHEY and SMNVEV (reference sequence).

In nucleotides, the CDR3 is TGTGCCAGCAGTGTGACAGGGGTTCACACTGAAGCTTTCTTT. Its protein is CASSVTGVHTEAFF. The V and J genes are TRBV6-1 and TRBJ1-1; 8 nucleotides line up with TRBD1. Losses at the gene ends were 4 bases for V and 3 bases for J; bases not matched to a gene: 4. Germline CDR1 and CDR2: MNHNS and SASEGT. The CDR3 has 14 amino acids.

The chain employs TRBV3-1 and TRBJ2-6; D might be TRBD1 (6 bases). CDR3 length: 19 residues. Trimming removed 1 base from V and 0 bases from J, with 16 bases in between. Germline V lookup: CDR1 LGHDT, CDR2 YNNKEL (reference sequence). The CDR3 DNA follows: TGTGCCAGCAGCCAAGCCAATCCGGGACAAGCCTCTGGGGCCAACGTCCTGACTTTC. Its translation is CASSQANPGQASGANVLTF.

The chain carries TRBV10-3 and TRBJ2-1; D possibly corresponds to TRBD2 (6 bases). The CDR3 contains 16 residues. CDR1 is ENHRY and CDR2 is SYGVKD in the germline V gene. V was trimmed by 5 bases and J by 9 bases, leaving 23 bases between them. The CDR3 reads CAISFGDPILGGEQFF. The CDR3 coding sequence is TGTGCCATCAGTTTCGGGGACCCTATTTTGGGGGGTGAGCAGTTCTTC.

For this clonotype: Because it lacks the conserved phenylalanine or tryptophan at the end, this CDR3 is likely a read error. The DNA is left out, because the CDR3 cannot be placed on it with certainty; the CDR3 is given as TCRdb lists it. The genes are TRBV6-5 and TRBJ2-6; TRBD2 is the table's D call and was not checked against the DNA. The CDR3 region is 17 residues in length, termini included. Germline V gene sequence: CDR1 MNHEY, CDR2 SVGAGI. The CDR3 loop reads CASSSVTSGRNIQYFGA.

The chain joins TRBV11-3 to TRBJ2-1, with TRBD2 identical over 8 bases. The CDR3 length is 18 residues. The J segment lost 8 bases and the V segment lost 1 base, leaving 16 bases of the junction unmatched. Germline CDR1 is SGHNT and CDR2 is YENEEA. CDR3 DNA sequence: TGTGCCAGCAGCTTAGGTGGGTTCCCTAGCGGGTTCTCCGATGAGCAGTTCTTC. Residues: CASSLGGFPSGFSDEQFF.

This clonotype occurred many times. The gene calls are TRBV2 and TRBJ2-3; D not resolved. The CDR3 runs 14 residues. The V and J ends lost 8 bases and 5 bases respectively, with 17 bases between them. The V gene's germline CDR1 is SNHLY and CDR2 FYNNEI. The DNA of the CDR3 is TGTGCCAGCCTGATGCTGGACGGTAGAGATACGCAGTATTTT. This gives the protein CASLMLDGRDTQYF.

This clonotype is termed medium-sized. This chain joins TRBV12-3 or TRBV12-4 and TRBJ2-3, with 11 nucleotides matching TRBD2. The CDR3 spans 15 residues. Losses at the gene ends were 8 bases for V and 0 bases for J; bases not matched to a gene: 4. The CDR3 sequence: CASGTSGFSTDTQYF. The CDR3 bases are TGTGCCAGCGGGACTAGCGGTTTTAGCACAGATACGCAGTATTTT.